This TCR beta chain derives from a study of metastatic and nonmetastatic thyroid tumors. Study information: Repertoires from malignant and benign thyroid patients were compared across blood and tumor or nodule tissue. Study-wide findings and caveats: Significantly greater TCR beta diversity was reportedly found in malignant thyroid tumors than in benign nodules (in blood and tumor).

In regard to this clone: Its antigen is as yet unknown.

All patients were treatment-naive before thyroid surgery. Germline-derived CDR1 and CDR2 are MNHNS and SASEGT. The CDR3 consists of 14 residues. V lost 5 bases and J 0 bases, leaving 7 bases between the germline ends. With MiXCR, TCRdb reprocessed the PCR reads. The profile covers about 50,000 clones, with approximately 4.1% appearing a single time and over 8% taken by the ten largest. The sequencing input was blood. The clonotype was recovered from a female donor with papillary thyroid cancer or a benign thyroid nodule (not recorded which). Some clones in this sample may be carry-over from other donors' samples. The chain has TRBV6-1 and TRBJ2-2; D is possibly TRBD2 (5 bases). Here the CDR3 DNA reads TGTGCCAGCAGTACTAGTCCGAACACCGGGGAGCTGTTTTTT. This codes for CASSTSPNTGELFF.